These 25 T cell receptor beta chains were sequenced from one sample in a study of cytomegalovirus exposure and HLA in healthy donors. The PCR ran on 60 Vbeta and 13 Jbeta primers. TCRdb keeps only in-frame clones here, not all; method: immunoSEQ multiplex PCR. The table shows about 61,000 clones, with more than 60% occurring only once. Material: PBMCs. The receptors derive from a man aged 50 or older in good health and CMV-seropositive.

This chain joins TRBV27 and TRBJ2-2; 7 nucleotides agree with TRBD2. V shed 3 bases and J 3 bases; nucleotides not matched to a gene: 10. The CDR3 contains 17 residues. Germline assignment: CDR1 MNHEY and CDR2 SMNVEV (reference sequence). CDR3 region: CASSFPSLAGDTGELFF. For the CDR3, the DNA is TGTGCCAGCAGTTTCCCCTCTCTCGCGGGAGACACCGGGGAGCTGTTTTTT.

This clone was counted a single time. The chain recombines TRBV5-1 with TRBJ2-2, with D unclear. The germline V gene encodes CDR1 SGHRS and CDR2 YFSETQ. V was pared by 0 bases and J by 3 bases, with 3 bases between. This CDR3 spans 13 amino acids. CDR3 DNA sequence: TGCGCCAGCAGCTTGGTAGACACCGGGGAGCTGTTTTTT. Its protein product is CASSLVDTGELFF.

V and J are TRBV4-2 and TRBJ1-3, with D possibly TRBD1 on 5 matching bases. Germline V gene lookup returns CDR1 LGHNA and CDR2 YNFKEQ. Trimming took 8 bases from V and 0 from J, leaving 11 bases between them. The CDR3 is 14 residues long. CDR3 DNA: TGTGCCAGCGGGGGGGGAATCTCTGGAAACACCATATATTTT. It encodes CASGGGISGNTIYF.

There are a few counts of this clone. V gene TRBV28 combines with J gene TRBJ2-3, with 8 bases fitting TRBD2. The CDR3 spans 16 residues. Looked up from germline, CDR1 is MDHEN and CDR2 is SYDVKM. Unmatched junction bases numbered 11, after V lost 5 bases and J lost 4 bases. The CDR3 is CASSTPSTGGPDTQYF. The CDR3 DNA reads as TGTGCCAGCAGTACCCCCAGCACGGGGGGGCCAGATACGCAGTATTTT.

A few counts support this clone. Other DNA sequences in this specimen translate into the identical CDR3. The gene calls are TRBV13 and TRBJ2-1; a possible D gene is TRBD2 (5 bases). Germline CDR1 PRHDT, CDR2 FYEKMQ (reference sequence). This CDR3 has 14 amino acids. Deletions cut 1 base from V and 1 base from J, with 5 bases between. The CDR3 sequence: CASSLAGSYNEQFF. CDR3 nucleotide sequence: TGTGCCAGCAGCTTAGCGGGGTCCTACAATGAGCAGTTCTTC. Drawing the rest from reference TRBV13 and TRBJ2-1, the complete variable domain is AAGVIQSPRHLIKEKRETATLKCYPIPRHDTVYWYQQGPGQDPQFLISFYEKMQSDKGSIPDRFSAQQFSDYHSELNMSSLELGDSALYFCASSLAGSYNEQFFGPGTRLTVL.

The chain links TRBV29-1 to TRBJ2-5, with 7 positions matching TRBD2. The J call may be in error: the DNA end matches TRBJ2-7 better. The CDR3 covers 12 residues. CDR1 and CDR2 (germline): SQVTM, ANQGSEA. Written as DNA, the CDR3 is TGCAGCGGAGTGGGAGGGGACGGCGAGCAGTACTTC. Residues: CSGVGGDGEQYF.

The chain couples TRBV29-1 to TRBJ2-1, with TRBD2 matching over 14 bases. The germline V gene encodes CDR1 SQVTM and CDR2 ANQGSEA. This CDR3 contains 13 residues. Germline trimming cut 7 bases from V and 5 bases from J; bases unmatched to any gene: 1. The CDR3 here is CSGGLAGDNEQFF. CDR3 in DNA: TGCAGCGGGGGACTAGCGGGAGACAATGAGCAGTTCTTC.

V usage is TRBV7-2 and J usage is TRBJ2-1, with 9 bases aligning to TRBD1. Germline CDR1 reads SGHTA; CDR2 reads FQGNSA. V trimming: 5 bases; J trimming: 9 bases; junction bases outside the gene matches: 2. CDR3 length: 12 residues. CDR3 sequence reads: CASSLTGGEQFF. DNA of the CDR3: TGTGCCAGCAGCCTGACAGGGGGTGAGCAGTTCTTC.

The chain carries TRBV5-1 and TRBJ1-1; D may be TRBD1 (6 bases). Trimming took 0 bases from V and 1 from J, leaving 7 bases between them. The CDR3 is 14 amino acids. Germline CDR1 is SGHRS and CDR2 is YFSETQ. CDR3 coding DNA: TGCGCCAGCAGCTTGGGGACAGCGAACACTGAAGCTTTCTTT. Translated: CASSLGTANTEAFF. The full variable domain, completed using reference TRBV5-1 and TRBJ1-1, is KAGVTQTPRYLIKTRGQQVTLSCSPISGHRSVSWYQQTPGQGLQFLFEYFSETQRNKGNFPGRFSGRQFSNSRSEMNVSTLELGDSALYLCASSLGTANTEAFFGQGTRLTVV.

This clone showed up just a few times. This chain links TRBV18 with TRBJ1-1; D not resolved. Germline loops: CDR1 KGHSH, CDR2 LQKENI. Trimming took 6 bases from V and 1 from J, leaving 15 bases between them. This CDR3 comprises 15 residues. In nucleotides, the CDR3 is TGTGCCAGCTCCCCCCCAGCGGGCAGGAACACTGAAGCTTTCTTT. This gives the protein CASSPPAGRNTEAFF.

V and J are TRBV30 and TRBJ2-7; D remains unclear. V was clipped by 0 bases and J by 12 bases, with 15 bases between them. The CDR3 contains 12 residues. CDR1 is GTSNPN, CDR2 SVGIG, per germline (reference sequence). This CDR3 is CAWSVTEWKMYF. The CDR3 region has the DNA TGTGCCTGGAGTGTAACGGAGTGGAAGATGTACTTC.

The chain carries TRBV19 and TRBJ2-5; 7 bases agree with TRBD1. The CDR3 is 15 residues long. The trim removed 1 base at V and 3 bases at J, leaving 5 bases unmatched. The germline V gene has CDR1 LNHDA and CDR2 SQIVND (reference sequence). In DNA form, the CDR3 reads TGTGCCAGTAGTATAGGCAGGGGGTCAAAAGAGACCCAGTACTTC. Protein sequence: CASSIGRGSKETQYF.

The genes are TRBV10-3 and TRBJ1-1, with D possibly matching TRBD1 (5 bases). Germline V CDR1 and CDR2: ENHRY, SYGVKD. Trimming took 3 bases from V and 7 from J, leaving 9 bases between them. This CDR3 spans 12 amino acids. The chain's CDR3 is CAISDVTDEAFF. CDR3 coding DNA: TGTGCCATCAGTGACGTGACAGATGAAGCTTTCTTT.

This rearrangement joins TRBV19 to TRBJ1-4; no clear D gene. The CDR3 totals 16 residues. Germline loops: CDR1 LNHDA, CDR2 SQIVND (reference sequence). The V end was cut by 0 bases, the J end by 7 bases, with 15 bases between. The CDR3 DNA follows: TGTGCCAGTAGTATAGAAGGGAGTTCATGGCGTGAAAAACTGTTTTTT. This codes for CASSIEGSSWREKLFF.

This rearrangement joins TRBV5-5 to TRBJ2-7; 7 bases are a match to TRBD1. Germline V CDR1 and CDR2: SGHKS, YYEKEE (reference sequence). The J segment lost 0 bases and the V segment lost 2 bases, leaving 11 bases of the junction unmatched. CDR3 length: 17 residues. CDR3 in amino acids: CASSFVSTGDGSYEQYF. CDR3 coding DNA: TGTGCCAGCAGCTTCGTGTCTACAGGGGACGGCTCCTACGAGCAGTACTTC.

This chain links TRBV2 with TRBJ2-7, with 9 nucleotides matching TRBD2. This CDR3 has 14 amino acids. With V trimmed by 0 bases and J by 9 bases, 6 bases remained unmatched. In germline, CDR1 is SNHLY, CDR2 FYNNEI. CDR3 loop: CASSEASGGTLQYF. The CDR3, as DNA: TGTGCCAGCAGTGAAGCTAGCGGGGGTACCTTGCAGTACTTC. Complete variable domain (other parts from reference TRBV2 and TRBJ2-7): EPEVTQTPSHQVTQMGQEVILRCVPISNHLYFYWYRQILGQKVEFLVSFYNNEISEKSEIFDDQFSVERPDGSNFTLKIRSTKLEDSAMYFCASSEASGGTLQYFGPGTRLTVT.

This clone was seen more than once but under ten times. The sample contains more than one DNA sequence encoding this CDR3. The V call is TRBV15, the J call TRBJ2-3, with 13 bases aligning to TRBD2. Trimming cost V 2 bases and J 0 bases; bases outside gene matches: 11. Per the germline V gene, CDR1 is LNHNV and CDR2 is YYDKDF (reference sequence). There are 20 residues in the CDR3. This CDR3 reads CATSRPKGLAGTHSTDTQYF. In nucleotides, the CDR3 is TGTGCCACCAGCAGACCCAAGGGACTAGCGGGGACACATAGCACAGATACGCAGTATTTT.

This chain joins TRBV6-1 and TRBJ2-1, with 8 bases lining up with TRBD2. The CDR3 spans 14 residues. The V gene end was trimmed by 5 bases and the J gene end by 7 bases; junction bases not matched to a gene: 7. Germline values: CDR1 MNHNS, CDR2 SASEGT. The CDR3 here is CASSTLGGANEQFF. For the CDR3, the DNA is TGTGCCAGCAGTACACTCGGGGGGGCGAATGAGCAGTTCTTC.

The V and J genes are TRBV4-1 and TRBJ1-2; tentatively, D is TRBD1 (5 bases). The CDR3 is made up of 15 amino acids. Trimming stripped 3 bases from V and 8 bases from J, with 19 bases between. Looked up from germline, CDR1 is MGHRA and CDR2 is YSYEKL. Here the CDR3 reads CASSQDGTPVRGYTF. Here the CDR3 DNA reads TGCGCCAGCAGCCAGGACGGGACTCCCGTAAGAGGCTACACCTTC.

V usage is TRBV4-1 and J usage is TRBJ2-7, with 7 bases lining up with TRBD1. V trimming: 4 bases; J trimming: 6 bases; junction bases outside the gene matches: 15. CDR1 is MGHRA and CDR2 is YSYEKL in the germline V gene. This CDR3 has 16 residues. The CDR3 region is CASSPGDRLTGSEQYF. The CDR3, as DNA: TGCGCCAGCAGCCCTGGGGACAGACTGACTGGGTCCGAGCAGTACTTC.

The chain is built from TRBV28 and TRBJ2-7; 7 bases are a match to TRBD1. Germline CDR1 MDHEN, CDR2 SYDVKM. V lost 5 bases and J lost 0; bases outside the gene matches: 7. This CDR3 has 15 amino acids. CDR3 amino acids: CASSPGQPSSYEQYF. The CDR3 coding sequence is TGTGCCAGCAGTCCGGGACAGCCGAGCTCCTACGAGCAGTACTTC.

This clone was seen only a few times. The rearrangement uses TRBV13 and TRBJ2-7; D gene unclear. Per the germline V gene, CDR1 is PRHDT and CDR2 is FYEKMQ (reference sequence). The V end lost 1 base, the J end lost 1 base, and 8 bases lay between the germline ends. CDR3 size: 14 residues. This chain's CDR3 is CASSLVGRSYEQYF. CDR3 in DNA: TGTGCCAGCAGCTTAGTGGGCAGATCCTACGAGCAGTACTTC.

The rearrangement links TRBV9 to TRBJ2-2; D may be TRBD2 (6 bases). Germline-derived CDR1 and CDR2 are SGDLS and YYNGEE. The CDR3 spans 16 residues. The V end lost 4 bases, the J end lost 0 bases, and 13 bases lay between the germline ends. The CDR3 protein is CASSPNSGSNTGELFF. In DNA, the CDR3 is TGTGCCAGCAGCCCGAATAGCGGCTCGAACACCGGGGAGCTGTTTTTT.

The chain couples TRBV18 to TRBJ2-1; 8 nucleotides line up with TRBD2. V lost 6 bases and J lost 4; bases outside the gene matches: 11. The CDR3 extends over 16 amino acids. CDR1 and CDR2 (germline): KGHSH, LQKENI. The CDR3 nucleotides read TGTGCCAGCTCCCTGTTAGCGGGGACCCTTTACAATGAGCAGTTCTTC. Translating gives CASSLLAGTLYNEQFF.

V usage is TRBV7-2 and J usage is TRBJ2-7; 10 positions agree with TRBD2. Trimming removed 5 bases from V and 0 bases from J; junction bases left unmatched: 16. The CDR3 covers 19 residues. The germline CDR1 and CDR2 sequences are SGHTA and FQGNSA. The CDR3 DNA sequence: TGTGCCAGCAGCAAGTACGGGGCTGGGACTAGCGCGAGCTCCTACGAGCAGTACTTC. Residues: CASSKYGAGTSASSYEQYF.